Listed below are T cell receptor beta chains from one sample, sequenced in a study of blood T cell repertoires in COVID-19. The protocol was immunoSEQ multiplex PCR, while the TCRdb copy is restricted to in-frame clones and leaves out a portion. Of about 430,000 clones in the sample, 85% to 90% were seen once. The sample comprised PBMCs or T cells enriched from blood (not recorded which). The origin of the receptors is a man aged 25-45 years who had recovered from COVID-19. Each CDR3 is given with its conserved first and last residue. The D gene is left open where the match is weak. Expanded clones are given a class, and other clones once, few, many or no size at all.

J	size	D	V	DNA	CDR3
TRBJ2-7	.	.	TRBV7-8	TGTGCCAGCAGCGAGGACTACGAGCAGTACTTC	CASSEDYEQYF
TRBJ2-7	few	TRBD2	TRBV25-1	TGTGCCAGCAGTGTGGGAGGGGCACACTACGAGCAGTACTTC	CASSVGGAHYEQYF
TRBJ2-1	.	TRBD2	TRBV10-3	TGTGCCATCGGGACTAGCGGGAGGACCTACAATGAGCAGTTCTTC	CAIGTSGRTYNEQFF
TRBJ1-2	.	TRBD1	TRBV10-1	TGCGCCAGCAGTGAGTCCAGGGGGTCAGGCTACACCTTC	CASSESRGSGYTF
TRBJ2-7	few	.	TRBV11-2	TGTGCCAGCAGCTTAGTGTACTCCCACGAGCAGTACTTC	CASSLVYSHEQYF
TRBJ2-1	.	TRBD2	TRBV4-2	TGTGCCAGCAGCCAAGGAGTTGCGGGAGAGCCGCTATACAATGAGCAGTTCTTC	CASSQGVAGEPLYNEQFF
TRBJ1-5	.	TRBD1	TRBV3-1/TRBV3-2	TGTGCCAGCAGCCAAGACGACAGGGGTCAGCCCCAGCATTTT	CASSQDDRGQPQHF
TRBJ2-3	few	TRBD2	TRBV6-5	TGTGCCAGCGCTAAGGGACTAGCGTCAGATACGCAGTATTTT	CASAKGLASDTQYF
TRBJ2-5	.	TRBD1	TRBV10-3	TGTGCCATCAGGGCGGGACAGGGGCAAGAGACCCAGTACTTC	CAIRAGQGQETQYF
TRBJ1-4	few	TRBD1	TRBV28	TGTGCCAGCAGTCACAGGGGGCTTATTGGTGAAAAACTGTTTTTT	CASSHRGLIGEKLFF
TRBJ2-7	few	.	TRBV19	TGTGCCAGTACAAGTGGGAGTGTCTACGAGCAGTACTTC	CASTSGSVYEQYF
TRBJ2-7	.	TRBD2	TRBV7-2	TGTGCCAGCAGCTTGACTAGCGGGAGCTCCTACGAGCAGTACTTC	CASSLTSGSSYEQYF
TRBJ2-2	.	TRBD2	TRBV29-1	TGCAGCGTACTAGCGGACACCGGGGAGCTGTTTTTT	CSVLADTGELFF
TRBJ1-2	.	.	TRBV19	TGTGCCAGTAACAGTGACTATGGCTACACCTTC	CASNSDYGYTF
TRBJ2-1	few	TRBD2	TRBV7-8	TGTGCCAGCAGCTTAATAGCGGGAGATGAGCAGTTCTTC	CASSLIAGDEQFF
TRBJ2-1	.	TRBD2	TRBV19	TGTGCCAGTAGTCCCCTAGCGGATCAATATGAGCAGTTCTTC	CASSPLADQYEQFF
TRBJ2-1	.	TRBD2	TRBV3-1/TRBV3-2	TGTGCCAGCAGCCAAGGATGGGGGGGACTAGCGGGTGTGGAAAATGAGCAGTTCTTC	CASSQGWGGLAGVENEQFF
TRBJ1-5	.	TRBD1	TRBV5-6	TGTGCCAGCAGCCTACAGGGGATGCCCCAGCATTTT	CASSLQGMPQHF
TRBJ2-5	once	.	TRBV11-2	TGTGCCAGCAGCTTAGTAGTACGGAGCGACCTTCAAGAGACCCAGTACTTC	CASSLVVRSDLQETQYF
TRBJ1-2	.	.	TRBV3-1/TRBV3-2	TGTGCCAGCAGCCAGGGGGGAGAGTATGGCTACACCTTC	CASSQGGEYGYTF
TRBJ2-3	few	.	TRBV7-7	TGTGCCAGCAGCTTAGGCATAGCGGCACAAGATACGCAGTATTTT	CASSLGIAAQDTQYF
TRBJ1-2	.	.	TRBV18	TGTGCCAGCTCAGTCCGGGAACTACGGAATGGCTACACCTTC	CASSVRELRNGYTF
TRBJ2-7	.	TRBD1	TRBV9	TGTGCCAGCAGCGCCGGACAGGGCTTAACCTACGAGCAGTACTTC	CASSAGQGLTYEQYF
TRBJ1-1	.	.	TRBV9	TGTGCCAGCAGCGTAGTAGGAGGAGACACTGAAGCTTTCTTT	CASSVVGGDTEAFF
TRBJ1-3	.	.	TRBV7-9	TGTGCCAGCAGCTTAGGGAGTGGAAACACCATATATTTT	CASSLGSGNTIYF
TRBJ1-4	.	TRBD1	TRBV20-1	TGCAGTGCTAGTGGGGACAGGGGAACTGAAAAACTGTTTTTT	CSASGDRGTEKLFF
TRBJ2-1	.	TRBD2	TRBV9	TGTGCCAGCAGCGTCGGACTAGCGGGAGTTCGCTCCTACAATGAGCAGTTCTTC	CASSVGLAGVRSYNEQFF
TRBJ2-5	.	TRBD1	TRBV28	TGTGCCAGCAGTCAACAGGGGGCTATAGAGACCCAGTACTTC	CASSQQGAIETQYF